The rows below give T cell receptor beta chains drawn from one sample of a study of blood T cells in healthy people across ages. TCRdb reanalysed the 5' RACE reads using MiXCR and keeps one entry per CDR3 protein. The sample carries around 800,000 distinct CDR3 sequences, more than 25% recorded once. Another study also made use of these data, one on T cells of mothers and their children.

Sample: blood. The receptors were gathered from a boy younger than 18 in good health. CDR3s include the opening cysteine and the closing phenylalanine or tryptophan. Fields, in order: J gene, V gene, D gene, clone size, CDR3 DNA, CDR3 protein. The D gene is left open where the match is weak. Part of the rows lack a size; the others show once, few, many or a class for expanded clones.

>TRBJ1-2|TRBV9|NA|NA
TGTGCCAGCAGCGTAGAAAAGGGGGTAAAAGTCTATGGCTACACCTTC
CASSVEKGVKVYGYTF
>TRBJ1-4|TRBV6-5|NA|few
TGTGCCAGCAGTGGAAGTGCGACTAATGAAAAACTGTTTTTT
CASSGSATNEKLFF
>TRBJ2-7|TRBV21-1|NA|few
TGTGCCAGCAGCAACGCAAGGGGGACAGGGGGAAGAACCTACGAGCAGTACTTC
CASSNARGTGGRTYEQYF
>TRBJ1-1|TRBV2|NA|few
TGTGCCAGCAGTAACGGACTGCCGAACACTGAAGCTTTCTTT
CASSNGLPNTEAFF
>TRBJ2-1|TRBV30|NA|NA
TGTGCCTGGACGGTGGGCCTATACAATGAGCAGTTCTTC
CAWTVGLYNEQFF
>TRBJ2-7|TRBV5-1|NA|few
TGCGCCAGCAGCTTGGACCCACTCAACGAGCAGTACTTC
CASSLDPLNEQYF
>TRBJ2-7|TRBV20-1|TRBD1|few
TGCAGTGCTAGAGATTCAGGACAGGTGACCTACGAGCAGTACTTC
CSARDSGQVTYEQYF
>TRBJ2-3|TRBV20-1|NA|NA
TGCAGTGCCCCGACAGGACTCATTGGGACAGATACGCAGTATTTT
CSAPTGLIGTDTQYF
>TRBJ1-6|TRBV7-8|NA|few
TGTGCCAGCAGCGCACCGGACAGTGGGGGAGTCCTCCACTTT
CASSAPDSGGVLHF
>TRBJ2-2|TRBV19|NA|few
TGTGCCAGTAGTACCTATCTAAGACAGACCACCGGGGAGCTGTTTTTT
CASSTYLRQTTGELFF
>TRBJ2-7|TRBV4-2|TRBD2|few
TGTGCCAGCAGCCAAGGGGGGGCGGGGGGCAACGAGCAGTACTTC
CASSQGGAGGNEQYF
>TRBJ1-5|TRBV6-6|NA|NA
TGTGCCAGCCCCTTGAAGAACAGGGAGGAGGGTCAGCCCCAGCATTTT
CASPLKNREEGQPQHF
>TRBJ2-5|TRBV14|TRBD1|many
TGTGCCAGCAGCCAAGCCGGAACAGGGGAAGAGACCCAGTACTTC
CASSQAGTGEETQYF
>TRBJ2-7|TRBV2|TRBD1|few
TGTGCCAGCAGCGCGGAGGGACAGGGACGTGGGGAGCAGTACTTC
CASSAEGQGRGEQYF
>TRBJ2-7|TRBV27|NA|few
TGTGCCAGCAGTTTTGGGGGCGCGCGGGAGCAGTACTTC
CASSFGGAREQYF
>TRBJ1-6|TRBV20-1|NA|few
TGCAGTGCTATCCCCTACTGGTGCCTCCACTTT
CSAIPYWCLHF
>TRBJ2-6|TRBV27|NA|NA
TGTGCCAGCAGTCCACAGGGTTGGACTGGGGCCAACGTCCTGACTTTC
CASSPQGWTGANVLTF
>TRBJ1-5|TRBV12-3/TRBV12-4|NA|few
TGTGCCAGCAGTTTAGGCACAGGGTTTCAGCCCCAGCATTTT
CASSLGTGFQPQHF
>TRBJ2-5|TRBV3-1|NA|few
TGTGCCAGCAGCCTCGGGACTGACAGGACCCAGTACTTC
CASSLGTDRTQYF
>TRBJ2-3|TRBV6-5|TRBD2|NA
TGTGCCAGCAGTTACTCGATAGAGGCGGGGGCAGATACGCAGTATTTT
CASSYSIEAGADTQYF
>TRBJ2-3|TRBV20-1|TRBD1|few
TGCAGTACTACCGTAGGACAGGGGTTCACAGATACGCAGTATTTT
CSTTVGQGFTDTQYF
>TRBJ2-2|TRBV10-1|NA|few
TGCGCCAGCAGTGATCGGGCGGGGAGCACCGGGGAGCTGTTTTTT
CASSDRAGSTGELFF
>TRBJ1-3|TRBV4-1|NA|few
TGCGCCAGCAGTCGTTCCAATGTGGCAGCGACTGGAAACACCATATATTTT
CASSRSNVAATGNTIYF
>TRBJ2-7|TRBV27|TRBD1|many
TGTGCCAGCAGTCGCGATGGGGGGACAGGAGCCTACGAGCAGTACTTC
CASSRDGGTGAYEQYF
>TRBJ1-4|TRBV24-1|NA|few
TGTGCCACCAGGGAACCCGTCGGGGGCACTAATGAAAAACTGTTTTTT
CATREPVGGTNEKLFF
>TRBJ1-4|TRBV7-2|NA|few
TGTGCCAGCAGCCAACTGGGGGGGAATGAAAAACTGTTTTTT
CASSQLGGNEKLFF
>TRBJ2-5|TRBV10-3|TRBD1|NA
TGTGCCATCAGTGAGGCCCAGGGGGACCAGTACTTC
CAISEAQGDQYF
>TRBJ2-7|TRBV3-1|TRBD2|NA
TGTGCCAGCAGCCAAGAGGGCGTAGCGGGGGGTGCCTCCGAGCAGTACTTC
CASSQEGVAGGASEQYF
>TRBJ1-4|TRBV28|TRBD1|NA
TGTGCCAGCAGTTTCGACAGGGGCCGTGAAAAACTGTTTTTT
CASSFDRGREKLFF
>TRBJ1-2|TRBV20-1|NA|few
TGCAGTGCTAATATCCGGGACACAGGCTACACCTTC
CSANIRDTGYTF
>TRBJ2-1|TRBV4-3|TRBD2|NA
TGCGCCAGCAGCCAAGAGGCGGGACTAGTTTCCTACAATGAGCAGTTCTTC
CASSQEAGLVSYNEQFF
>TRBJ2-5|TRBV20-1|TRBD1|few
TGCAGTGCTAGAGATCCCAGGGGGCGCTCCGATGAGCAGTCCTTC
CSARDPRGRSDEQSF
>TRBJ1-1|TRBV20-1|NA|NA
TGCAGTCCACAACAGGGTTCGAACACTGAAGCTTTCTTT
CSPQQGSNTEAFF
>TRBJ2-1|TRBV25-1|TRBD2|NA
TGTGCCAGCAGTGGCGGGGGGGCCGAGCAGTTCTTC
CASSGGGAEQFF
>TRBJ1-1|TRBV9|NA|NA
TGTGCCAGCACTAGCGGGGGGCAGTTGAACACTGAAGCTTTCTTT
CASTSGGQLNTEAFF
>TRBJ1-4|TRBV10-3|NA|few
TGTGCCATCAGTGAGACACAGCTTAATGAAAAACTGTTTTTT
CAISETQLNEKLFF
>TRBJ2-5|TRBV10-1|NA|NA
TGCGCCAGCAGTGAGTCAGGGGGACGTCAAGAGACCCAGTACTTC
CASSESGGRQETQYF
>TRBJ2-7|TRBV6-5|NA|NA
TGTGCCAGCAGTTACTCGAACAGGCCACGCTCCTACGAGCAGTACTTC
CASSYSNRPRSYEQYF
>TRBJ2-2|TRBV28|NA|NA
TGTGCCAGCAGTTTCGAGGTCAACTCATACCCGAACACCGGGGAGCTGTTTTTT
CASSFEVNSYPNTGELFF
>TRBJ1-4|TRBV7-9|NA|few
TGTGCCAGCAGCGGTGTTACCCCGGGACTGTTTTTT
CASSGVTPGLFF
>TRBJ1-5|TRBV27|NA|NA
TGTGCCAGCAGAAAGGGTTATAGCAATCAGCCCCAGCATTTT
CASRKGYSNQPQHF
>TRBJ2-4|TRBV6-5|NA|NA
TGTGCCAGCAGTCCTGACACCCTTAGAAACATTCAGTACTTC
CASSPDTLRNIQYF
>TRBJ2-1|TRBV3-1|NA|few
TGTGCCAGCAGCCATCCGACGAGTTCCTACAATGAGCAGTTCTTC
CASSHPTSSYNEQFF
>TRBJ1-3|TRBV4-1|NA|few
TGCGCCAGCAGCAAAGGGGACTCTGGAAACACCATATATTTT
CASSKGDSGNTIYF
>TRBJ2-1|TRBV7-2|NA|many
TGTGCCAGCAGCTTACGCGGGTATGAGCAGTTCTTC
CASSLRGYEQFF
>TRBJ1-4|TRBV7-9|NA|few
TGTGCCAGCAGCTTCGGGCGGCAGTTTAATGAAAAACTGTTTTTT
CASSFGRQFNEKLFF
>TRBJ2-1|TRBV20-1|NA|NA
TGCAGTGCTAGAGTTCCCAGCTACAATGAGCAGTTCTTC
CSARVPSYNEQFF
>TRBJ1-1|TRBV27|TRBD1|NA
TGTGCCAGCAGTCGTCCCGGGACAGGGTTCACTGAAGCTTTCTTT
CASSRPGTGFTEAFF
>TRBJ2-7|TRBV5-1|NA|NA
TGCGCCAGCAGCTTGGAGGTTAACGAGCAGTACTTC
CASSLEVNEQYF
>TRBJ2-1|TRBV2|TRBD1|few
TGTGCCAGCATCAGGGTGGGACAGTACAATGAGCAGTTCTTC
CASIRVGQYNEQFF
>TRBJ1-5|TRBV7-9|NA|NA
TGTGCCAGCAGCCCACTGACAGTAAATAGCAATCAGCCCCAGCATTTT
CASSPLTVNSNQPQHF
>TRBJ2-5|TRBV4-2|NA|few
TGTGCCAGCAGCCAACGAACCAACCAAGAGACCCAGTACTTC
CASSQRTNQETQYF
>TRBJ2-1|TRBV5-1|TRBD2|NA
TGCGCCAGCAGCTTGGCGGGGACTAGCGGGGGGGAGCAGTTCTTC
CASSLAGTSGGEQFF
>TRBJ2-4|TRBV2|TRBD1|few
TGTGCCAGCAGTGCGGGACAGGGGGCACTTCTAGCCAAAAACATTCAGTACTTC
CASSAGQGALLAKNIQYF